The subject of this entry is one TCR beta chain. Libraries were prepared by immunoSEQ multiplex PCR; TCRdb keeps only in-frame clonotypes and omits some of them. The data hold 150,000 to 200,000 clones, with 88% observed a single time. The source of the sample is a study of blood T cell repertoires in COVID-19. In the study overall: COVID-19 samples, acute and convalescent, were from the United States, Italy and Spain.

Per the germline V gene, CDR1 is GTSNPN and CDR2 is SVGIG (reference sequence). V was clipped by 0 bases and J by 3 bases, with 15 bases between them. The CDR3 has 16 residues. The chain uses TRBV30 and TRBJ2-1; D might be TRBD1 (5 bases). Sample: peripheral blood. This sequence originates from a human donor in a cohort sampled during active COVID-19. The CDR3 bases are TGTGCCTGGAGTGTACCCCTGGGAAGGGGCTACAATGAGCAGTTCTTC. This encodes CAWSVPLGRGYNEQFF.